The entry below gives a single TCR beta chain sequence along with its context. RNA, at 0.5 to 1 ug, was reverse transcribed with random hexamers. TCRdb reanalysed the immunoSEQ multiplex PCR reads using MiXCR and keeps one entry per CDR3 protein. Among about 80,000 distinct CDR3 sequences listed, approximately 96% were seen once. This CDR3 spans 14 amino acids. Unmatched junction bases numbered 7, after V lost 6 bases and J lost 3 bases. This specimen comes from a study of CD8 T cells in Susac syndrome. The clonotype originates from a human donor with Susac syndrome. The V and J genes are TRBV12-3 or TRBV12-4 and TRBJ2-7, with 8 bases that match TRBD1. Sequenced material: CD8+ T cells from PBMCs. DNA of the CDR3: TGTGCCAGCAGCCATACCGGGACAGGCTACGAGCAGTACTTC. It translates to CASSHTGTGYEQYF.